This entry concerns a single T cell receptor beta chain. This entry is derived from a study of blood T cell repertoires in COVID-19. Study at large: The analysed material was cDNA or gDNA that came from T cells, B-cell-depleted T cells, or PBMCs.

Using immunoSEQ multiplex PCR, the repertoire was profiled, and TCRdb retains in-frame clones only, with some absent. The sample holds just over 300,000 clones; around 90% are singletons and the top ten take 2% to 3%. In germline, CDR1 is KGHDR, CDR2 SFDVKD. After removal of 1 base from V and 7 bases from J, the junction contained 10 bases not matched to a gene. CDR3 length equals 17 residues. The chain couples TRBV24-1 to TRBJ1-4; 8 nucleotides line up with TRBD1. The sequence came from a man aged 18 to 30 with active or convalescent COVID-19. Sequenced material: peripheral blood. The CDR3 DNA reads as TGTGCCACCAGTGATTTTCGGACAGGGTATGCTACTGAAAAACTGTTTTTT. This gives the protein CATSDFRTGYATEKLFF.